This TCR beta chain was profiled in a study of blood T cells in healthy people across ages. This clonotype appeared a few times. Its target is unknown. No fewer than 6 million PBMCs went into each sample. The CDR3 consists of 15 residues. Losses at the gene ends were 1 base for V and 7 bases for J; bases not matched to a gene: 8. The germline V gene encodes CDR1 SGHRS and CDR2 YFSETQ. Broader study findings: The CMV status of each donor remained undetermined, and this could have confounded shifts in expanded clonotypes.

Alongside a J-beta primer mix, a sample-barcoded 5' primer served in a second PCR lasting about 7 to 11 cycles. TCRdb re-analysed the 5' RACE reads in MiXCR, keeping a single row per CDR3 protein. Seen here are over 1,500,000 distinct CDR3 sequences, more than 35% observed once, and the top ten hold 20% to 25%. This TCR derives from a human donor in good health. Sample: blood. The chain couples TRBV5-1 to TRBJ2-1; 7 nucleotides align to TRBD2. This CDR3 is CASSLQTSRWNEQFF. CDR3 in DNA: TGCGCCAGCAGCTTGCAGACTAGCCGCTGGAATGAGCAGTTCTTC. The full variable domain, rest sourced from reference TRBV5-1 and TRBJ2-1, is KAGVTQTPRYLIKTRGQQVTLSCSPISGHRSVSWYQQTPGQGLQFLFEYFSETQRNKGNFPGRFSGRQFSNSRSEMNVSTLELGDSALYLCASSLQTSRWNEQFFGPGTRLTVL.